This TCR beta chain was sequenced for a study of shared clonotypes between healthy human individuals. As regards this clone: Its specificity is not known.

Germline V gene data show CDR1 as SGDLS and CDR2 as YYNGEE. This CDR3 has 13 amino acids. V was clipped by 0 bases and J by 6 bases; unmatched bases: 2. The authors' processing: ImmunoSEQ gave junction-only sequences without quality scores, so filtering differed. TCRdb's table, derived via immunoSEQ multiplex PCR, lists solely in-frame clones and lacks some. The DNA gave D and trimming, while V, J and clone size come from that table. In the table there are about 2.4 million clones, over 85% of which are singletons. General study findings and limits: Donor clonotype sharing was expected to depend on sequencing depth.

The V gene is TRBV9, the J gene TRBJ1-1, with TRBD1 matching 7 bases. The sequence was collected from a man between 18 and 35 years old in good health. The source material was naive CD4+ T cells sorted from blood. As for subset: CD45RA+ positively selected. CDR3 residues: CASSVEGAPEAFF. The CDR3 bases are TGTGCCAGCAGCGTAGAGGGGGCGCCTGAAGCTTTCTTT.